This TCR beta chain was recovered during a study of identical twins (dated by TCRdb to the mid-2010s). Broadly, across the study: To test whether fetal clonotypes persist, this study deep-sequenced TCR alpha and beta repertoires from monozygotic twins, from unrelated adults of various ages, and from cord blood. Replicate twin experiments were performed at different times using different library preparation protocols to rule out contamination. What the study reported, not specific to this receptor: Excess twin sharing in beta out-of-frame sequences was weaker because fewer shared sequences lowered the signal-to-noise ratio. Recombination models systematically underestimated out-of-frame TCR alpha sharing in monozygotic twins but agreed with sharing between unrelated individuals. Abundant cord blood beta clonotypes had fewer insertions, young adult naive repertoires showed a similar but weaker trend, and memory repertoires showed no such trend. Zero-insertion analyses could be partly confounded by invariant T cells such as MAIT and iNKT, though diverse VJ usage argued against such confounding for most clonotypes. Compared with coincidental sharing between unrelated individuals, an excess of low generation-probability sequences was observed among out-of-frame TCR alpha sequences shared between twins. Because the same donors could not be followed over many years, the conclusions relied on cross-sectional statistical analysis.

With regard to this clonotype: What antigen it recognizes has not been identified. No much larger clone is present one base from it, and per-base qualities are unavailable.

The library was prepared using 5' RACE. Data came from an Illumina HiSeq 2000. A universal primer binding site was added through template switching, and the final cDNA carried a unique molecular identifier so that TCR cDNA molecules could be counted accurately. Specific primers in the conserved constant-segment region were used to synthesize first-strand cDNA for the TCR alpha and beta chains. Each cDNA library was double barcoded, with a SMART-Mk sample barcode plus Illumina barcodes, to control for contamination. TruSeq adapter sequences and Illumina sample barcodes were added in two successive PCR steps. TCR alpha and beta cDNA libraries were sequenced on the Illumina HiSeq platform with custom primers. The paper's processing steps were these. Raw reads were processed with MiGEC to extract unique molecular identifiers, and MiXCR was used to determine CDR3 positions. Recombination models were inferred per individual with the repgenHMM and IGoR tools using an EM algorithm. The tcR package in R was used for shared clonotype analysis, with sharing normalized by the product of cloneset sizes. To study raw recombination without the effects of thymic and clonal selection, out-of-frame nonproductive sequences were analyzed. TCRdb reworked the public reads: Q25 trimming with fastp, MiXCR clone assembly, productive beta chains retained. Rows with a matching CDR3 protein are joined into one entry that keeps the most common DNA and genes. The V and J calls follow TCRdb's processing rather than the paper's. For this sample there are some 500,000 distinct CDR3 sequences; roughly an eighth appear just once. The top ten hold approximately 1% of the sample.

For CDR1 and CDR2, the germline V gene (reference sequence) lists MNHEY and SMNVEV. The CDR3 contains 14 residues, cysteine and phenylalanine counted. The read is trimmed to its CDR3 DNA, 42 bases read in frame from base 1. Trimming at the junction amounts to 3 bases on V and 4 bases on J, and the germline ends lie 13 bases apart. Every donor in the study was a healthy Caucasian. The twin cohort consisted of three pairs of female monozygotic twins, all aged about 18 to 29 years. Positive isolation kits from Invitrogen were used to isolate the CD4+ and CD8+ T cell populations. The same data also went into a second study, on yellow fever vaccine responses in identical twins. Taken from the second paper: According to the authors, the vaccine-induced T cell response in identical twins seemed to be partly convergent and partly specific to each individual. In the study, vaccine-responding T cell clones were precisely tracked in identical twins.

The specimen was CD4+ T cells sorted from blood. This receptor was obtained from a woman aged 18-29 years in good health. The sequence links TRBV27 to TRBJ2-7; a confident D gene designation cannot be given. The CDR3 protein is CASSFGHPRYEQYF. The bases are TGTGCCAGCAGTTTTGGGCACCCTCGGTACGAGCAGTACTTC.